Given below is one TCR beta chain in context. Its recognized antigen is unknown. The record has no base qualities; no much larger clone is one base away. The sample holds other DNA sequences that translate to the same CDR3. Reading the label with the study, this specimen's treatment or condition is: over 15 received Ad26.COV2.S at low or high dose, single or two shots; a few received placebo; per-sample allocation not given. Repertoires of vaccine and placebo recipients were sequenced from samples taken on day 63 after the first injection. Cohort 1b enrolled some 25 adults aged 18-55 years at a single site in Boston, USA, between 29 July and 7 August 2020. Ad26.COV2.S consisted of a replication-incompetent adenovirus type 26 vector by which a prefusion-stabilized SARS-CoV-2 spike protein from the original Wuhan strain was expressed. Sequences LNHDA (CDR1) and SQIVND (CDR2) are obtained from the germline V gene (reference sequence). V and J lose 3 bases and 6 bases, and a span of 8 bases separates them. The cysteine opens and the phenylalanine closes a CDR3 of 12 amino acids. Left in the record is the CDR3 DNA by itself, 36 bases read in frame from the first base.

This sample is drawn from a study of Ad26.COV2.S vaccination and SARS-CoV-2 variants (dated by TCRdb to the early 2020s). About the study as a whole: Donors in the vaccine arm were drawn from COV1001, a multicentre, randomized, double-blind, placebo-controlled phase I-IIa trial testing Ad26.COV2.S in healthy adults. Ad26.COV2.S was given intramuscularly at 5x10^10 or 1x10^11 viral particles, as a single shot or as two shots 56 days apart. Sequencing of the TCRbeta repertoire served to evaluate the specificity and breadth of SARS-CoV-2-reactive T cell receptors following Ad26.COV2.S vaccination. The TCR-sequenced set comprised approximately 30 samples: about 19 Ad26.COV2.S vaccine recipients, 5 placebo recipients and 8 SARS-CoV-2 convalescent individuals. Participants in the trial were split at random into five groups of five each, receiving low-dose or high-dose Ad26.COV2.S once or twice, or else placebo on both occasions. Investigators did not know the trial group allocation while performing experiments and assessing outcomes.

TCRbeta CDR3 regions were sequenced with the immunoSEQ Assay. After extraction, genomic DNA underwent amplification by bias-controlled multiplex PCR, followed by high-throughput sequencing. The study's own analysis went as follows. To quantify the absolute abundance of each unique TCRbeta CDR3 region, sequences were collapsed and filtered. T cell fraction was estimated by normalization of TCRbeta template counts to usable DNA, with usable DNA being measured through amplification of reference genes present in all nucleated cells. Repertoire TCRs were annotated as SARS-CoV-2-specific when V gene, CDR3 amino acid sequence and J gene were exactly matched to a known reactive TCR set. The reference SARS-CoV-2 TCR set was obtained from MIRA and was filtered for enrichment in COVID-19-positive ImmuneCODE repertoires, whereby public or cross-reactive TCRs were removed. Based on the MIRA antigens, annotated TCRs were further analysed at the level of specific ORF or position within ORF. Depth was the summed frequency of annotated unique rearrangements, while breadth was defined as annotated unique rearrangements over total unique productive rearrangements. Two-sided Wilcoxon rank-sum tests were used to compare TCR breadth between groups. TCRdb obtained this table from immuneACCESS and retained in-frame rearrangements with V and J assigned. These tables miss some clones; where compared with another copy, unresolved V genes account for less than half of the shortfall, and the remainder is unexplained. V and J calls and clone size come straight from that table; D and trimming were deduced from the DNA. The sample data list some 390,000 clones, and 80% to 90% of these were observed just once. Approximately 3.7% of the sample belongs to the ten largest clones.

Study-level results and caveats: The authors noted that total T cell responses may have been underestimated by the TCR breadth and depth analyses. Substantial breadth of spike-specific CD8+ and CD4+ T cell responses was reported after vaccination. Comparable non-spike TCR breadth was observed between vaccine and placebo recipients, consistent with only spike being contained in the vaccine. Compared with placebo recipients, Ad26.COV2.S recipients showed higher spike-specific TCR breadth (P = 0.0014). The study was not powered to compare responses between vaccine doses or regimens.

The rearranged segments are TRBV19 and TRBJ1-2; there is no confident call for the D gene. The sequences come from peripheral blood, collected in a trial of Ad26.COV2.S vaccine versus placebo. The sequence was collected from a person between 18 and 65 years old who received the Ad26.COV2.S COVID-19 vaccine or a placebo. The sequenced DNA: TGTGCCAGTAGTATTCGGAGAGATGGCTACACCTTC. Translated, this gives CASSIRRDGYTF. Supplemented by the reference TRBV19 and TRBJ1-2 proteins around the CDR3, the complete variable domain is DGGITQSPKYLFRKEGQNVTLSCEQNLNHDAMYWYRQDPGQGLRLIYYSQIVNDFQKGDIAEGYSVSREKKESFPLTVTSAQKNPTAFYLCASSIRRDGYTFGSGTRLTVV.